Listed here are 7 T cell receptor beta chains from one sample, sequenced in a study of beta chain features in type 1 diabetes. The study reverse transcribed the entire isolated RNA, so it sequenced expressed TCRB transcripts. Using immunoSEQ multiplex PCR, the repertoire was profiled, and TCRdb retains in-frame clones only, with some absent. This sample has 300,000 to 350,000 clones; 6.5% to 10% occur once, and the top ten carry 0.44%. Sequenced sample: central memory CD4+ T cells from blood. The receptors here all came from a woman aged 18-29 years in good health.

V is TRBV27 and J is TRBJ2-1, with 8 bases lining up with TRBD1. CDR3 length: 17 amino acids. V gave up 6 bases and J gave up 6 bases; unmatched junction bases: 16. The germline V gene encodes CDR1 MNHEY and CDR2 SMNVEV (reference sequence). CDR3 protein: CASSHAYDRDRPNEQFF. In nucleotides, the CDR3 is TGTGCCAGCAGCCACGCCTATGACCGGGACAGGCCCAATGAGCAGTTCTTC.

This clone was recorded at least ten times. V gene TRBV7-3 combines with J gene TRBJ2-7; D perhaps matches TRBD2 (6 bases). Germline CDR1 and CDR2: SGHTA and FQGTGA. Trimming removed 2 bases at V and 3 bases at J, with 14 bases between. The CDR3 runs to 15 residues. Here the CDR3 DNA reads TGTGCCAGCAGCTTACTCCCCGGGGGAAGCTACGAGCAGTACTTC. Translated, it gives CASSLLPGGSYEQYF.

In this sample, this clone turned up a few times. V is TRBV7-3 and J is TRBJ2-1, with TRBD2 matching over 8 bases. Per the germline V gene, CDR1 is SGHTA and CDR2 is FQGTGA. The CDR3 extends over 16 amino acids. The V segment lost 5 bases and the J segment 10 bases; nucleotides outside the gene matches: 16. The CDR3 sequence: CASSTEAGAGFREQFF. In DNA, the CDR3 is TGTGCCAGCAGCACAGAAGCGGGAGCCGGGTTCCGAGAGCAGTTCTTC.

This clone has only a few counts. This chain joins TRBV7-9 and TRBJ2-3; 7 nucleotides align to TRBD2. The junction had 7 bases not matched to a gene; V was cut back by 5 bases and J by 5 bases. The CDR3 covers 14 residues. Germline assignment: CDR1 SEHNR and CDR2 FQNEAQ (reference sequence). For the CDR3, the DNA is TGTGCCAGCAGCCGGTTCGGGAGGTTAGATACGCAGTATTTT. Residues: CASSRFGRLDTQYF.

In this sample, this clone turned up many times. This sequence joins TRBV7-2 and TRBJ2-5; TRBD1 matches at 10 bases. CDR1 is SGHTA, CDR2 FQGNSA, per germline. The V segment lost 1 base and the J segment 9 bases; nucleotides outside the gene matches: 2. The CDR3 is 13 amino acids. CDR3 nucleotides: TGTGCCAGCAGCTTAGATGGACAGGGGGCCCAGTACTTC. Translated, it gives CASSLDGQGAQYF.

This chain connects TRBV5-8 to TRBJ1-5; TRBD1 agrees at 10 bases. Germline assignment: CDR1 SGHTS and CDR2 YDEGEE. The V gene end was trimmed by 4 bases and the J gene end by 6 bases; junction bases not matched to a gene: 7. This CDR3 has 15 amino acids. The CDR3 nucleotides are TGTGCCAGCAGCCCCAGGACAGGGGGATTTCAGCCCCAGCATTTT. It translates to CASSPRTGGFQPQHF.

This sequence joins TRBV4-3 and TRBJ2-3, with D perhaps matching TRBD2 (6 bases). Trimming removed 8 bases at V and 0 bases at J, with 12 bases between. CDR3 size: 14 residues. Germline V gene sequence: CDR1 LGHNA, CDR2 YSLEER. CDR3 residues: CASAAGSSTDTQYF. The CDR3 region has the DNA TGCGCCAGCGCGGCGGGATCCAGCACAGATACGCAGTATTTT.